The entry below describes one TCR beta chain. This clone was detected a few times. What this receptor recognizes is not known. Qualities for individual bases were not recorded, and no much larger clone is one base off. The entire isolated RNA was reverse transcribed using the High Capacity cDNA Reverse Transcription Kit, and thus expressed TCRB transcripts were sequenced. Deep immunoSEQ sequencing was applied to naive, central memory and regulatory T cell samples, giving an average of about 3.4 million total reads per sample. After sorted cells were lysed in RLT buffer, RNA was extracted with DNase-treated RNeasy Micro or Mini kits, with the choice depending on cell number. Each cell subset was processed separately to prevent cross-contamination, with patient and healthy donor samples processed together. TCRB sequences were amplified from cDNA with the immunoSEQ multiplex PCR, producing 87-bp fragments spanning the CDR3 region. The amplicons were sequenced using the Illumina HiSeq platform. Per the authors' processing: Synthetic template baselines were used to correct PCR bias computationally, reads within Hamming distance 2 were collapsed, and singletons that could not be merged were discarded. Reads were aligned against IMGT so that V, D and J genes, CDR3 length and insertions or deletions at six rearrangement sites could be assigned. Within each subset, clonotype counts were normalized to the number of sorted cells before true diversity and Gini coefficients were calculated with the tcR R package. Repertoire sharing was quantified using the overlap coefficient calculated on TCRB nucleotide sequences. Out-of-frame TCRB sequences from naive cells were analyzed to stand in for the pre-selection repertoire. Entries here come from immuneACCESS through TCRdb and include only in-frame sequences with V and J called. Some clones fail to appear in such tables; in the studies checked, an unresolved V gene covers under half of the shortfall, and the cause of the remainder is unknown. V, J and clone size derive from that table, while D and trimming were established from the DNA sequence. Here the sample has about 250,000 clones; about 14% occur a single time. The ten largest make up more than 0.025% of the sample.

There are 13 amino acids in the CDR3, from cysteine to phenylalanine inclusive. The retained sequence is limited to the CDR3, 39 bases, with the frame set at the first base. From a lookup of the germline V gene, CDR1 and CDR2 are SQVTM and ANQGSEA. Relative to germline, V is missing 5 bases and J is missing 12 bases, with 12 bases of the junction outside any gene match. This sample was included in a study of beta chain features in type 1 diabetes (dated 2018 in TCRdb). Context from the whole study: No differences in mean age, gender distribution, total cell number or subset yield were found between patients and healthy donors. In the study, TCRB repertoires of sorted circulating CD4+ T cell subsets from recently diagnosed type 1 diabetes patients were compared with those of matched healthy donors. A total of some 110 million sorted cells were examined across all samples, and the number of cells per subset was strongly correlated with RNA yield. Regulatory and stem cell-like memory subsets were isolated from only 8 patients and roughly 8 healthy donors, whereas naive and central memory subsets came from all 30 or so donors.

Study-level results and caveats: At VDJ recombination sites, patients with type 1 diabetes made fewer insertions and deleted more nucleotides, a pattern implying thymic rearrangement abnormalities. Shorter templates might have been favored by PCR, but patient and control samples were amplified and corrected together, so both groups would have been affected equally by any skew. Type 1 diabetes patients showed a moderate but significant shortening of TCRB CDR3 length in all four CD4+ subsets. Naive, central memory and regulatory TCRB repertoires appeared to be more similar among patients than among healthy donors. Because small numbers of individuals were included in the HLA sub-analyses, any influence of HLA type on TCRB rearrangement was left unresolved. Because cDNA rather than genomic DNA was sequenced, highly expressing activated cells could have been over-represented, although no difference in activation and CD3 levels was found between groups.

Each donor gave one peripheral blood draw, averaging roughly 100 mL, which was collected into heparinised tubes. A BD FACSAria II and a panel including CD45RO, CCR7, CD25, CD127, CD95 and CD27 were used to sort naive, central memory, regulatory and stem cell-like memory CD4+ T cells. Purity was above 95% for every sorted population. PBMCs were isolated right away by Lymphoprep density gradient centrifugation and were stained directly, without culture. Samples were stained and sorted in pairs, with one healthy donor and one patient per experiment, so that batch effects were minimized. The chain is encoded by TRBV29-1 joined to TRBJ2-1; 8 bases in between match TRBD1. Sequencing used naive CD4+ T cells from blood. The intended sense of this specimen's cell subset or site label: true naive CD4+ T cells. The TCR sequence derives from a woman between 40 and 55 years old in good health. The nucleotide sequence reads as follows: TGCAGCGTTCGGACTGACAGGGGCTCTTGGCAGTTCTTC. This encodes CSVRTDRGSWQFF.